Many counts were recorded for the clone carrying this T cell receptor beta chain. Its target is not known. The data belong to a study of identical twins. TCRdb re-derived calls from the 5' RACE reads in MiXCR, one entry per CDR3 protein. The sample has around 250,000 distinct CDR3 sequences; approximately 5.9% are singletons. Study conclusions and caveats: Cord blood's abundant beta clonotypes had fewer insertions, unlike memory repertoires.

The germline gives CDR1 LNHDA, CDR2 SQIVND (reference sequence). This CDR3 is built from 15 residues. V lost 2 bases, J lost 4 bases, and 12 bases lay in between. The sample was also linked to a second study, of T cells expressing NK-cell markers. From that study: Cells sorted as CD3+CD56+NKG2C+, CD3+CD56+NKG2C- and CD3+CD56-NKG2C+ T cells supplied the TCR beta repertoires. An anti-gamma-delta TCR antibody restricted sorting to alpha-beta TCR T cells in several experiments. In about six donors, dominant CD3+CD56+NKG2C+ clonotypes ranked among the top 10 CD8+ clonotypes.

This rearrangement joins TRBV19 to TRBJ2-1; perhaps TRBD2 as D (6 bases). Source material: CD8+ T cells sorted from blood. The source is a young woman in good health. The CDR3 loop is CASSITGDVYNEQFF. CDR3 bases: TGTGCCAGTAGTATAACGGGAGACGTTTACAATGAGCAGTTCTTC.